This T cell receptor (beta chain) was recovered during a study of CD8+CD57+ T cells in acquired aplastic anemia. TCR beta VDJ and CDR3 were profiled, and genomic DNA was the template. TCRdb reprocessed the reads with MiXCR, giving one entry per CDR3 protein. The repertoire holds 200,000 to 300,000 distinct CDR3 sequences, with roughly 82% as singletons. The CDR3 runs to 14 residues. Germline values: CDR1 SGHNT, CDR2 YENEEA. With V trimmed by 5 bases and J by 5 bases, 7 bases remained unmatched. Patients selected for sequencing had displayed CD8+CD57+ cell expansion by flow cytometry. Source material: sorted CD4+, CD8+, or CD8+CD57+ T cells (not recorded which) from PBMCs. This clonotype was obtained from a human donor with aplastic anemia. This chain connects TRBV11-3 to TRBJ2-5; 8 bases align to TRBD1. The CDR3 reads CASSVPGGWETQYF. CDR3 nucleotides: TGTGCCAGCAGCGTCCCAGGGGGCTGGGAGACCCAGTACTTC.